The clone carrying this T cell receptor (beta chain) was observed a few times. This table comes from immunoSEQ multiplex PCR, and its TCRdb copy is limited to in-frame clones, with some not included. The sample lists approximately 330,000 clones; roughly 89% were seen once. The data were obtained in a study of blood T cell repertoires in COVID-19. CDR3 size: 14 residues. CDR1 is MNHEY and CDR2 is SVGAGI in the germline V gene. V was cut by 6 bases and J by 3 bases, with 15 bases left in between. The TCR sequence derives from a woman aged 25 to 39 who had recovered from COVID-19. The rearrangement joins TRBV6-5 to TRBJ2-7, with D hard to call. Sequenced input: PBMCs or T cells enriched from blood (not recorded which). The CDR3 spells CASSLQTNYYEQYF. CDR3 sequence (DNA): TGTGCCAGCAGCCTACAGACCAATTACTACGAGCAGTACTTC.